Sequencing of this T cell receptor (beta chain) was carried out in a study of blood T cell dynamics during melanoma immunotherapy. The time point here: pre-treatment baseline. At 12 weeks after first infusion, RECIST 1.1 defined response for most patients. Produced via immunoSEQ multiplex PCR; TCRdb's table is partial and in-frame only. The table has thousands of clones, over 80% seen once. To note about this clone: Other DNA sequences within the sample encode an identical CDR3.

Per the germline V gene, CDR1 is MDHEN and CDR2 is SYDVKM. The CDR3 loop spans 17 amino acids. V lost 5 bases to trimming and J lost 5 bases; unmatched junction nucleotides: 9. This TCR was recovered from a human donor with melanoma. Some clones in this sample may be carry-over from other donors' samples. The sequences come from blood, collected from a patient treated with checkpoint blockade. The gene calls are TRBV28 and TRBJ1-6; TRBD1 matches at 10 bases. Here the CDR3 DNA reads TGTGCCAGCAGTGACTGGGACAGGGGTTTCCATAATTCACCCCTCCACTTT. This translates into CASSDWDRGFHNSPLHF.